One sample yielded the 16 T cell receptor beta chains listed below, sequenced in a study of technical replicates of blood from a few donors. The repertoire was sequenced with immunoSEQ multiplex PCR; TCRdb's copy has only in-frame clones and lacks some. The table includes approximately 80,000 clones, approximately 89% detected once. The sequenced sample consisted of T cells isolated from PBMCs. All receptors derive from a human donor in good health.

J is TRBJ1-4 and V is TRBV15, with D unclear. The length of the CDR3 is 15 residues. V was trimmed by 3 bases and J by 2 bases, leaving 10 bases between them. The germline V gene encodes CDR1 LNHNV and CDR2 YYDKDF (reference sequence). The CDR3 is CATSRVGVTNEKLFF. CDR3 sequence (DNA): TGTGCCACCAGCAGGGTCGGTGTTACTAATGAAAAACTGTTTTTT.

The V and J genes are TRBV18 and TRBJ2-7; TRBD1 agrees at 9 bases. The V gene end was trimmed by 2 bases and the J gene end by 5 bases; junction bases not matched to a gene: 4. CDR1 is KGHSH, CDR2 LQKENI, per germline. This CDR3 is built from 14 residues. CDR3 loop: CASSPGTGYNEQYF. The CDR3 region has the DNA TGTGCCAGCTCACCAGGGACAGGGTACAACGAGCAGTACTTC.

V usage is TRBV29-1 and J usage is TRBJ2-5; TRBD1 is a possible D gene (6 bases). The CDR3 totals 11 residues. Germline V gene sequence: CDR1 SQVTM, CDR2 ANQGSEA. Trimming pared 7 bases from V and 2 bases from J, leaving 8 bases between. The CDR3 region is CSAGQQETQYF. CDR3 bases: TGCAGCGCCGGACAGCAAGAGACCCAGTACTTC.

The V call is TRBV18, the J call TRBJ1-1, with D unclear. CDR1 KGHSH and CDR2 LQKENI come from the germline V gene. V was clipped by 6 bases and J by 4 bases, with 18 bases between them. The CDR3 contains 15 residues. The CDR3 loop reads CASSLSRVLGTEAFF. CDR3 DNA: TGTGCCAGCTCCCTATCCCGGGTACTGGGCACTGAAGCTTTCTTT.

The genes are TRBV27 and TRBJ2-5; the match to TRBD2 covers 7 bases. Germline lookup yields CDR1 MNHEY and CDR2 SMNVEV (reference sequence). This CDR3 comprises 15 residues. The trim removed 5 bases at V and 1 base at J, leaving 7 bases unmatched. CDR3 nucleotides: TGTGCCAGCAGTCCCCATGGGGAGGGCCAAGAGACCCAGTACTTC. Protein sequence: CASSPHGEGQETQYF.

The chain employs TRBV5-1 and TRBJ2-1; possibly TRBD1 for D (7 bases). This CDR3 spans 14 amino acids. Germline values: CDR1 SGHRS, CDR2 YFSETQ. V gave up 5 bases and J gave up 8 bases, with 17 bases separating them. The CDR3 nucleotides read TGCGCCAGCAGAGTGATGCAGGGGGGAGATGAGCAGTTCTTC. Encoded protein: CASRVMQGGDEQFF.

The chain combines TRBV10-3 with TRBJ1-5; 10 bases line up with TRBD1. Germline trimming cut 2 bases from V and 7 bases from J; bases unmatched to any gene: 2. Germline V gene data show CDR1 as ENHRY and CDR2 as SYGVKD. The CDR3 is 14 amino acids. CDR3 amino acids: CAISEGTGEQPQHF. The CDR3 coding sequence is TGTGCCATCAGTGAGGGGACAGGGGAACAGCCCCAGCATTTT.

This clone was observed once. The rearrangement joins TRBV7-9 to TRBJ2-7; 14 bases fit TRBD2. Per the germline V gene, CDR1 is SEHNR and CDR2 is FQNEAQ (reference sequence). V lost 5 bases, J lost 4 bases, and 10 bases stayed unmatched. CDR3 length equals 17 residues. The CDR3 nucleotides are TGTGCCAGCAGCACCCACGGGACTAGCGGGAGAACTTACGAGCAGTACTTC. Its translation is CASSTHGTSGRTYEQYF.

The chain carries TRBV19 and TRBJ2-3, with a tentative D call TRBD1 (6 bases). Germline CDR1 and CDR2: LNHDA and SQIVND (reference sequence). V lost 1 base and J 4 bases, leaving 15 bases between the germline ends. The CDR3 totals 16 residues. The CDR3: CASSIVYGTMADTQYF. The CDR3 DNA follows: TGTGCCAGTAGTATAGTTTACGGGACAATGGCAGATACGCAGTATTTT.

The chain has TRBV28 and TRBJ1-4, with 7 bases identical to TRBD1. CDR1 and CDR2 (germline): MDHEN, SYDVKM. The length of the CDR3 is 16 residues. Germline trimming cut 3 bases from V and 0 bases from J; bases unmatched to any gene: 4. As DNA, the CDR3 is TGTGCCAGCAGTTTCCTCGACAGGGCAACTAATGAAAAACTGTTTTTT. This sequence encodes CASSFLDRATNEKLFF.

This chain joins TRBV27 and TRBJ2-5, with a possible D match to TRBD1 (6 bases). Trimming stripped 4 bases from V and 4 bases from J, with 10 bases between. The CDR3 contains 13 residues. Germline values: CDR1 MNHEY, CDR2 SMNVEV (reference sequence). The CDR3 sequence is CASSSTGRETQYF. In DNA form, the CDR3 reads TGTGCCAGCAGTTCAACAGGGCGAGAGACCCAGTACTTC.

The DNA of the CDR3 is TGTGCCAGTAAGAACAGGGGGCGAGAAGAGCAGTACTTC. The encoded protein is CASKNRGREEQYF. This rearrangement joins TRBV19 to TRBJ2-7, with TRBD1 matching over 9 bases. Germline-derived CDR1 and CDR2 are LNHDA and SQIVND (reference sequence). Trimming removed 7 bases from V and 7 bases from J; junction bases left unmatched: 8. The CDR3 is made up of 13 amino acids.

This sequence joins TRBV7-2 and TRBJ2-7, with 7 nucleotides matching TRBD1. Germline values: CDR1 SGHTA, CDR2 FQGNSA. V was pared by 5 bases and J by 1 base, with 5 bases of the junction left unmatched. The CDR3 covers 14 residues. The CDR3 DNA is TGTGCCAGCAGCATTGACAGGGTGTCCTACGAGCAGTACTTC. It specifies CASSIDRVSYEQYF.

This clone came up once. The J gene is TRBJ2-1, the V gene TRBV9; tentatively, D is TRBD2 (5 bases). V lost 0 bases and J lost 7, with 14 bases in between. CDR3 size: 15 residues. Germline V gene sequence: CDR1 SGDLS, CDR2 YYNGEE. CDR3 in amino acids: CASSVDPPGRNEQFF. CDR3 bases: TGTGCCAGCAGCGTAGATCCCCCGGGGAGAAATGAGCAGTTCTTC.

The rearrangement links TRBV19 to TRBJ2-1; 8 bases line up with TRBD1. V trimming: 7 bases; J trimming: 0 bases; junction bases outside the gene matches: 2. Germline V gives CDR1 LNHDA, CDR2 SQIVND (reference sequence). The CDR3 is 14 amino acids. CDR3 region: CASTTGGSYNEQFF. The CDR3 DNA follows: TGTGCCAGTACAACAGGGGGCTCCTACAATGAGCAGTTCTTC.

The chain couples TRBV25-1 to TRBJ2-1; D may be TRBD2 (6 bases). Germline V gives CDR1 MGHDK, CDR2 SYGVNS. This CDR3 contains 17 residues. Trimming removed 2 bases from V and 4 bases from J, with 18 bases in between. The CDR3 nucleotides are TGTGCCAGCAGTGAACCTATCGGACGGGAGAGGTACAATGAGCAGTTCTTC. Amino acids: CASSEPIGRERYNEQFF.